The T cell receptor (beta chain) described here comes from a study of T cells and Merkel cell carcinoma outcomes. This CDR3 has 15 amino acids. Clones were sequenced by immunoSEQ multiplex PCR, and TCRdb holds only the in-frame ones, with some missing. Of about 19,000 clones in the sample, roughly 82% are singletons; the top ten hold approximately 2.8%. The sequence was obtained from a human donor with Merkel cell carcinoma. This chain links TRBV21-1 with TRBJ1-4; no check of the table's D call, TRBD1, against the DNA was made. TRBV21-1 is flagged as a pseudogene. The sequenced material came from tumor tissue from Merkel cell carcinoma. CDR3 in DNA: TGTGCCAGCAGCAATAGGGGGAGTACTAATGAAAAACTGTTTTTT. It translates to CASSNRGSTNEKLFF.